This T cell receptor (beta chain) was sequenced for a study of blood T cells in healthy people across ages (dated by TCRdb to 2013 to 2016). Study-wide context: In model experiments, template switching captured about one uniquely barcoded TCR beta cDNA molecule for every two T cells. The donors were divided into four age groups: young (average 16 years), middle-aged (almost 40), aged (roughly 60) and long-lived (approximately 74). Age-related changes in TCR beta repertoire diversity were measured in the study by deep sequencing normalized with unique cDNA molecular identifiers. To avoid experimental bias, donors of different ages were spread randomly across the sequencing lanes. Using the same blood draw, the study looked at two additional independent replicas of 1 million unique cDNA reads for two donors, one aged 18 to 30 and the other aged 80 or older.

The approximately 40 donors, aged roughly 6 to 100 years, were systemically healthy Caucasian individuals from Russia. About 10 milliliters of peripheral blood were drawn from each donor into EDTA-treated Vacutainer tubes. Ficoll-Paque density-gradient centrifugation was used to isolate PBMCs, with at least 7 million obtained per sample. Total RNA was extracted from PBMCs with Trizol reagent, with at least 6 micrograms obtained per sample. Naive CD45RAhigh/CD27high T cell percentages were measured by flow cytometry on a PBMC aliquot from every donor. The library was built by means of 5' RACE. Reads for this sample came from an Illumina HiSeq 2500. A second 7 to 11 cycle PCR used a sample-barcoded 5' primer and a J-beta primer mix. A template-switch 5' adaptor carrying 12 random nucleotides introduced a unique molecular identifier onto each TCR beta cDNA molecule. Each sample yielded at least 2.5 million CDR3-containing paired-end reads. The Mint cDNA synthesis kit, primed by a TRBC-specific oligonucleotide, was used to synthesize first-strand cDNA from all RNA. Following uracil-DNA glycosylase treatment, all cDNA underwent a first 18-cycle PCR with the universal primers M1SS and BC2_uni_R. The original methods were these. Each sample was normalized by randomly selecting 1 million high-quality reads, each carrying a distinct molecular identifier. Instead of being binned into consensus sequences, reads that shared molecular identifiers were thrown out. MiTCR, with a Q25 quality threshold and the strictest error-elimination algorithm, was used for CDR3 identification, clonotype clustering and error correction. A nonparametric unseen species model with Euler transformation was used to estimate a lower bound on total TCR beta diversity. The public sequencing data were trimmed at Q25 with fastp and processed into clonotypes with MiXCR by TCRdb, which kept only in-frame beta chains. Each CDR3 protein appears once, grouped with its most common genes and DNA. These V and J calls rely on TCRdb rather than the paper's analysis. The sample includes about 780,000 distinct CDR3 sequences, with about half observed a single time. The leading ten clones occupy roughly 20% of the sample.

What the work shows at the level of the full study, not this receptor alone: There was a strong correlation between observed TCR beta diversity and the percentage of naive T cells measured by flow cytometry. As age increased, observed TCR beta diversity per million T cells dropped in a roughly linear way, and a significant reduction was already evident by age around 41. Compared with the aged group, the long-lived group had more naive CD4+ T cells, fewer expanded clones and increased TCR diversity, suggesting age selection. Since profiling was done on bulk unsorted PBMCs, naive and antigen-experienced compartments could not be conclusively compared. Estimates of total diversity based on one million sequenced T cells were regarded as lower bounds and as underestimates. Because the CMV infection status of the donors was unknown, age-related changes in expanded clonotypes may potentially have been confounded.

As regards this clonotype: Its specific antigen is unknown. No base-level quality is on record; no much larger clone is a single base apart.

V loses 5 bases, J loses 0 bases, and the germline ends lie 11 bases apart. Taken from cysteine to phenylalanine, the CDR3 has 15 residues. Only CDR3 DNA is held: 45 bases, read in frame from base 1. Sequencing was done on a sample of blood. The TCR sequence derives from an elderly man in good health. This receptor chain uses TRBV12-3 or TRBV12-4 and TRBJ2-1; no D gene call is confident. Here is the DNA: TGTGCCAGCAGTCCAGAGGAGAGCTCCTACAATGAGCAGTTCTTC. It encodes CASSPEESSYNEQFF.